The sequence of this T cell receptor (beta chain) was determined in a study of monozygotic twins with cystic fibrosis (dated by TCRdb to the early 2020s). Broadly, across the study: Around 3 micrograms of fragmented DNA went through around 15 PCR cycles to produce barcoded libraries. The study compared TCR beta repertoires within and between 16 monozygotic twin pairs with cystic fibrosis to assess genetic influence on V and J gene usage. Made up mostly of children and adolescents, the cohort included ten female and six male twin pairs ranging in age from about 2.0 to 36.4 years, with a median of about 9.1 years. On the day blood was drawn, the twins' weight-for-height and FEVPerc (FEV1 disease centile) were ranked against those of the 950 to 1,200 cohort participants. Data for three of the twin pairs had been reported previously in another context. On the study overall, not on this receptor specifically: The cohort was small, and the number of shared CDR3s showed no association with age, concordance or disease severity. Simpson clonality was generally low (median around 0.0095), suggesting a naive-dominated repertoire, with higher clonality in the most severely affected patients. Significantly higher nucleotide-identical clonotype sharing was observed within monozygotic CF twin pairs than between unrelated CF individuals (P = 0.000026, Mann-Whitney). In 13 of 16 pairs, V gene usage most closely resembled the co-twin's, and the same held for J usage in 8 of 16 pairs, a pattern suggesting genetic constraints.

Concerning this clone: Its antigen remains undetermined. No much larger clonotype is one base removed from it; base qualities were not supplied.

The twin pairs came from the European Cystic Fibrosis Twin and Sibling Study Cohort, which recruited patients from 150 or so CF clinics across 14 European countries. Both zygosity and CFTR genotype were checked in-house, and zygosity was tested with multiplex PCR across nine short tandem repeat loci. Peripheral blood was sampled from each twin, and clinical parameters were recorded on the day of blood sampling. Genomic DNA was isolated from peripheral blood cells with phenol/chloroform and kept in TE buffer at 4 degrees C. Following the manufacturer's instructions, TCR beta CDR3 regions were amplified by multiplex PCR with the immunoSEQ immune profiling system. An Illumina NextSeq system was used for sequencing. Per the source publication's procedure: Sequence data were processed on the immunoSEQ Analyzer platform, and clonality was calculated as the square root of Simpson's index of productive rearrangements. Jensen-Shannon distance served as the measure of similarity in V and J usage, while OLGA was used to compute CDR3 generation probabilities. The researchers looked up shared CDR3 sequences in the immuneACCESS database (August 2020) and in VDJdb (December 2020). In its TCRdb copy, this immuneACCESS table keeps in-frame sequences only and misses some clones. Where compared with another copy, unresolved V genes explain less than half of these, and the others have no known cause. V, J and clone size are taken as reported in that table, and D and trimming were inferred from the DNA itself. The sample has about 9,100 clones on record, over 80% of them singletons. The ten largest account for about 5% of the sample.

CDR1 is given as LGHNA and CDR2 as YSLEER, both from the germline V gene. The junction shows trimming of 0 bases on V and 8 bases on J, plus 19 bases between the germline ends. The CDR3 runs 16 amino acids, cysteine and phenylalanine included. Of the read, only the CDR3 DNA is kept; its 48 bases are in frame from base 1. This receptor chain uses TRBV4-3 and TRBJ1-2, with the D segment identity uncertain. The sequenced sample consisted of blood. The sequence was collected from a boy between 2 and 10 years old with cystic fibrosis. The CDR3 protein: CASSQEGPRSSRGYTF. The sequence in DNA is TGCGCCAGCAGCCAAGAGGGTCCCCGGAGTTCTAGAGGCTACACCTTC.